Here is one TCR beta chain with its context. Its antigen is as yet unknown. Germline CDR1 and CDR2: LNHDA and SQIVND (reference sequence). The CDR3 covers 15 residues. The germline V and J ends were trimmed by 1 base and 6 bases, with 13 bases remaining between them. This entry is derived from a study of T cells in Graves' hyperthyroidism and ophthalmopathy. Ophthalmopathy patients had Clinical Activity Score at least 3, NOSPECS grade at least 4, duration under 3 months. Extraction of PBMCs used more than 8.5 ml of fresh peripheral blood. The source material, RNA transcripts, was used to amplify TCR beta CDR3 regions. First-round RT-PCR targeting the TCR CDR3 was performed with the HTBI primer set. TCRdb re-derived calls from the multiplex PCR reads in MiXCR, one entry per CDR3 protein. Here the sample spans around 690,000 distinct CDR3 sequences, less than 25% being singletons. Study-wide points: Among clonotypes expanded in thyroid above 0.001, most were also found in blood.

This clonotype was sampled from a man aged 25 to 40 with Graves' ophthalmopathy. The V and J genes are TRBV19 and TRBJ2-1, with D tentatively TRBD2 (6 bases). Input material: blood. This chain's CDR3 is CASSIGLALRNEQFF. The CDR3 DNA is TGTGCCAGTAGTATAGGGCTAGCGCTGCGCAATGAGCAGTTCTTC.